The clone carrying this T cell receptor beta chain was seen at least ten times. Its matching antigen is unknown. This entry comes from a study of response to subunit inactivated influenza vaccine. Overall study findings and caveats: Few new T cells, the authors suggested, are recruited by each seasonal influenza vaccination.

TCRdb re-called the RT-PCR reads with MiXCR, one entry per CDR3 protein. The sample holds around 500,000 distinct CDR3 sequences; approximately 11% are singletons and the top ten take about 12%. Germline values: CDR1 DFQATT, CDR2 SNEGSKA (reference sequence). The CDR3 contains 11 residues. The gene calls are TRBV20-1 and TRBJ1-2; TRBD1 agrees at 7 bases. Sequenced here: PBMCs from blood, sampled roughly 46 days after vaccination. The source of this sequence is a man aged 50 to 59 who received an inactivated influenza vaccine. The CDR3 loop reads CSGGGGYGYTF. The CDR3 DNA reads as TGCAGCGGAGGGGGCGGCTATGGCTACACCTTC.